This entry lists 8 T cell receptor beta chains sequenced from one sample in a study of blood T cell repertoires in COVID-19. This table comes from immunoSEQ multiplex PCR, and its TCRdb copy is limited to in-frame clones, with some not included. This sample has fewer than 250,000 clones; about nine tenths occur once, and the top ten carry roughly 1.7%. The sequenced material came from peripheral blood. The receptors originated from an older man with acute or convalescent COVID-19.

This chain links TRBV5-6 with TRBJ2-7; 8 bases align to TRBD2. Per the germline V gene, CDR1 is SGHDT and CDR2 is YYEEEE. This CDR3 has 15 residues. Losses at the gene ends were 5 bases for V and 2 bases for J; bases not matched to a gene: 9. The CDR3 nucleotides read TGTGCCAGCAGGATGGGAGCGGGAGTAGCCTACGAGCAGTACTTC. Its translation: CASRMGAGVAYEQYF.

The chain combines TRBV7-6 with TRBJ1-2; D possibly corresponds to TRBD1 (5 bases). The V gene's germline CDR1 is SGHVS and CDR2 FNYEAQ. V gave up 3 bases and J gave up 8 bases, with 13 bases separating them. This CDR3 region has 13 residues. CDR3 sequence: CASSLSQGRGYTF. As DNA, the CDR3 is TGTGCCAGCAGCTTGTCGCAGGGCAGAGGCTACACCTTC.

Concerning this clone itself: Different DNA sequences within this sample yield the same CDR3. The CDR3 loop is CASSLAGTRNNEQFF. Here the CDR3 DNA reads TGCGCCAGCAGCTTGGCAGGGACTAGAAACAATGAGCAGTTCTTC. This chain links TRBV5-1 with TRBJ2-1; TRBD2 matches at 8 bases. Per germline, CDR1 SGHRS and CDR2 YFSETQ. J lost 5 bases, V lost 0 bases, and 4 bases had no gene match. The CDR3 totals 15 residues. Full variable domain (rest looked up from reference TRBV5-1 and TRBJ2-1): KAGVTQTPRYLIKTRGQQVTLSCSPISGHRSVSWYQQTPGQGLQFLFEYFSETQRNKGNFPGRFSGRQFSNSRSEMNVSTLELGDSALYLCASSLAGTRNNEQFFGPGTRLTVL.

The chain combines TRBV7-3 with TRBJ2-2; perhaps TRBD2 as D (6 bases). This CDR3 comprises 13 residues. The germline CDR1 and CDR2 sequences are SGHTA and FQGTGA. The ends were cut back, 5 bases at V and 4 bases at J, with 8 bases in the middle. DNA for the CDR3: TGTGCCAGCAGCGCGGGACCCACCGGGGAGCTGTTTTTT. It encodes CASSAGPTGELFF. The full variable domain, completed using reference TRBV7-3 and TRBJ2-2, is GAGVSQTPSNKVTEKGKYVELRCDPISGHTALYWYRQSLGQGPEFLIYFQGTGAADDSGLPNDRFFAVRPEGSVSTLKIQRTERGDSAVYLCASSAGPTGELFFGEGSRLTVL.

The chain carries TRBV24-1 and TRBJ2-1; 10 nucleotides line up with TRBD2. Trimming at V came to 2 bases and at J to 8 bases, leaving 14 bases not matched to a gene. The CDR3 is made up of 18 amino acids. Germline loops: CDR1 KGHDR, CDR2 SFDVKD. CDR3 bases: TGTGCCACCAGTGATTCGAACATAGCGGGAGGAAATATAGATGAGCAGTTCTTC. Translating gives CATSDSNIAGGNIDEQFF.

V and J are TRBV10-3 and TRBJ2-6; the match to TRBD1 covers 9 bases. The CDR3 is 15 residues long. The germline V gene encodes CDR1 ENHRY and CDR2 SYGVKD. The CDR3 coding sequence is TGTGCTGCCGGGACAGGGTTCTCTGGGGCCAACGTCCTGACTTTC. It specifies CAAGTGFSGANVLTF.

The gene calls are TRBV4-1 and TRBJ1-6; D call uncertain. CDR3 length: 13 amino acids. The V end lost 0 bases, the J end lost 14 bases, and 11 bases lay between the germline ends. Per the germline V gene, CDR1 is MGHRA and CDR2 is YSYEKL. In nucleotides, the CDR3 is TGCGCCAGCAGCCAAGATCAGAGGGTGACCCTCCACTTT. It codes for CASSQDQRVTLHF.

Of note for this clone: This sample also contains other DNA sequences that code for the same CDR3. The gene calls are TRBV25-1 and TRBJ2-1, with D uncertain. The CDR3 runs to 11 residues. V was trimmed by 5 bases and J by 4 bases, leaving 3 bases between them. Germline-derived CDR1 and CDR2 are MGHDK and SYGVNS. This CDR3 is CASSLYNEQFF. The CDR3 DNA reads TGTGCCAGCAGTCTATACAATGAGCAGTTCTTC.